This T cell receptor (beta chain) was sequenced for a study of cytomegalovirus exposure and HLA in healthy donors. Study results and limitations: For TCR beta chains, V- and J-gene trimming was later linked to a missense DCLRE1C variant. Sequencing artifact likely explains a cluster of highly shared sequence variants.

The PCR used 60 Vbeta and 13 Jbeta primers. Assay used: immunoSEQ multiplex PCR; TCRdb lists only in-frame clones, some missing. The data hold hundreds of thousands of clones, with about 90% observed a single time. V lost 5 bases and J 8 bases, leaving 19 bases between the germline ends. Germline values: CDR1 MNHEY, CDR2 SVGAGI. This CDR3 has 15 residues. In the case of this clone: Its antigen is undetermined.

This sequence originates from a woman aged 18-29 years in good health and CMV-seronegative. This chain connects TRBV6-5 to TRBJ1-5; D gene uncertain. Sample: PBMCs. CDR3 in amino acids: CASSPHQTTREPQHF. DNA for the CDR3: TGTGCCAGCAGTCCACATCAGACCACTAGAGAGCCCCAGCATTTT.